This TCR beta chain was sequenced for a study of blood T cell repertoires in COVID-19. Study in general: Specimens from acute and convalescent COVID-19 originated in the United States, Italy and Spain. T cells, B-cell-depleted T cells, or PBMCs supplied cDNA or gDNA.

In the original processing: The authors estimated nucleated cell counts from reference gene primer amplification. The table came from immunoSEQ multiplex PCR; TCRdb's copy has only in-frame clones and leaves some out. V, J and clone size are taken as reported in that table, and D and trimming were inferred from the DNA itself. The sample holds around 450,000 clones, approximately 90% seen once. V lost 2 bases to trimming and J lost 1 base, with 14 bases between them. The CDR3 consists of 17 residues. Germline V gene data show CDR1 as KGHDR and CDR2 as SFDVKD. The receptor was derived from a woman in her 30s with acute or convalescent COVID-19. The gene calls are TRBV24-1 and TRBJ2-1; weak D call: TRBD1 (6 bases). The specimen sequenced was peripheral blood. The CDR3 sequence: CATSDSLARGSYNEQFF. CDR3 sequence (DNA): TGTGCCACCAGTGATTCCTTGGCCAGGGGTTCCTACAATGAGCAGTTCTTC.